The TCR beta chain under discussion was sequenced for a study of lymphopenia after photon versus proton radiotherapy (dated by TCRdb to between 2019 and 2020). For context, the study as a whole: In patients with gastrointestinal tumors who developed high-grade lymphopenia, the study compared the immunological effects of photon radiation therapy with those of proton radiation therapy. The roughly 20 patients in the cohort had gastrointestinal tumors, were treated with either photon or proton therapy, and subsequently developed lymphopenia. The goal of the study was to characterize the differences between the two radiation modalities in how they affect the immune system.

On this clone: The clone's antigen remains unknown. Qualities for individual bases were not recorded, and no much larger clone is one base off.

To prepare the library, the immunoSEQ multiplex PCR assay was applied. Deep sequencing of rearranged TCR beta loci, alongside multiparametric flow cytometry, was used to profile T cell repertoires. Entries here come from immuneACCESS through TCRdb and include only in-frame sequences with V and J called. Some clones fail to appear in such tables; in the studies checked, an unresolved V gene covers under half of the shortfall, and the cause of the remainder is unknown. The sample contains approximately 150,000 clones, about 88% of them found a single time. The ten most abundant clones make up approximately 4.7% of the sample. On the study overall, not on this receptor specifically: Once the lymphocyte count had reached its nadir, the repertoires of photon-treated patients showed oligoclonal expansion, particularly of CD8+ Temra cells, and this expansion drove the decline in diversity. Across the cohort, among patients who died, a greater drop in TCR diversity after the nadir was inversely correlated with overall survival time. The survival association was assessed only in patients who died, and the authors presented better survival with proton therapy as a possibility rather than a demonstrated result. During treatment, patients who received photon therapy lost naive T cells and TCR diversity and gained effector/memory populations, whereas patients who received proton therapy remained relatively stable.

The CDR3 starts with the cysteine, ends with the phenylalanine, and has 13 residues. CDR3 DNA is the only sequence kept; it has 39 bases, read in frame from the first base. The junction carries 8 bases between V and J, which are trimmed by 2 bases and 4 bases respectively. CDR1 and CDR2, looked up from the germline V gene, are KGHSH and LQKENI. This TCR was sampled from a middle-aged man with gastric cancer. The sample in question was peripheral blood, obtained from a patient treated with photon-based radiotherapy. The chain is assembled from TRBV18 and TRBJ1-1; no D segment can be confidently identified. The CDR3 protein sequence reads: CASSPISSTEAFF. The DNA sequence is as follows: TGTGCCAGCTCACCAATCTCCTCCACTGAAGCTTTCTTT.